The 18 T cell receptor beta chains reported below all come from one sample, sequenced in a study of cytomegalovirus exposure and HLA in healthy donors. It was with 60 Vbeta and 13 Jbeta primers that the PCR ran. TCRdb's copy holds only in-frame clones and misses some; the assay was immunoSEQ multiplex PCR. The profile shows 150,000 to 200,000 clones, about 83% of them singletons. Source material: PBMCs. The source of these receptors is a female donor in good health and CMV-seronegative.

This clone was counted once. Other DNA sequences in this specimen translate into the identical CDR3. This sequence joins TRBV12-5 and TRBJ1-5; TRBD1 might be the D (5 bases). This CDR3 region has 13 residues. Trimming took 1 base from V and 6 from J, leaving 7 bases between them. Germline CDR1 and CDR2: LGHNT and FRNRAP. The CDR3 loop reads CASGLGGGQPQHF. The CDR3, as DNA: TGTGCTAGTGGTTTGGGGGGCGGTCAGCCCCAGCATTTT.

The rearrangement joins TRBV30 to TRBJ1-1; TRBD1 matches at 10 bases. The CDR3 runs to 16 residues. CDR1 and CDR2 (germline): GTSNPN, SVGIG (reference sequence). The junction had 10 bases not matched to a gene; V was cut back by 0 bases and J by 6 bases. The CDR3 DNA sequence: TGTGCCTGGAGTGTCTGGGGGACAGGGGCAGGCGCTGAAGCTTTCTTT. This codes for CAWSVWGTGAGAEAFF.

CDR3 residues: CASSSGAGGAGELFF. The CDR3 DNA is TGTGCCAGCAGCTCAGGGGCGGGAGGAGCCGGGGAGCTGTTTTTT. The rearrangement uses TRBV7-2 and TRBJ2-2, with 8 bases aligning to TRBD2. The CDR3 runs to 15 residues. J gave up 6 bases and V 4 bases, and 7 bases lay outside the gene matches. Germline V gives CDR1 SGHTA, CDR2 FQGNSA.

The V call is TRBV5-1, the J call TRBJ2-3, with TRBD1 matching over 8 bases. Germline-derived CDR1 and CDR2 are SGHRS and YFSETQ. The J segment lost 3 bases and the V segment lost 3 bases, leaving 6 bases of the junction unmatched. This CDR3 spans 15 amino acids. The CDR3 sequence: CASSYTQGATDTQYF. In DNA, the CDR3 is TGCGCCAGCAGCTATACCCAGGGGGCTACAGATACGCAGTATTTT. Complete variable domain (other parts from reference TRBV5-1 and TRBJ2-3): KAGVTQTPRYLIKTRGQQVTLSCSPISGHRSVSWYQQTPGQGLQFLFEYFSETQRNKGNFPGRFSGRQFSNSRSEMNVSTLELGDSALYLCASSYTQGATDTQYFGPGTRLTVL.

CDR3 DNA: TGTGCCAGCGGGAGTATCTACAATGAGCAGTTCTTC. It is translated as CASGSIYNEQFF. The chain couples TRBV28 to TRBJ2-1, with D tentatively TRBD2 (5 bases). This CDR3 has 12 residues. Germline loops: CDR1 MDHEN, CDR2 SYDVKM. Trimming stripped 8 bases from V and 3 bases from J, with 8 bases between.

This sequence joins TRBV7-9 and TRBJ2-2, with 13 bases identical to TRBD2. The CDR3 contains 16 residues. Germline values: CDR1 SEHNR, CDR2 FQNEAQ (reference sequence). V lost 3 bases to trimming and J lost 8 bases; unmatched junction nucleotides: 6. For the CDR3, the DNA is TGTGCCAGCAGCTTGGGGGGACTAGCGGGGCCTGGGGAGCTGTTTTTT. Encoded protein: CASSLGGLAGPGELFF.

This clone was counted once. The J gene is TRBJ1-2, the V gene TRBV20-1; no reliable D call. V dropped 6 bases and J dropped 4 bases, with 9 bases sitting between them. Germline values: CDR1 DFQATT, CDR2 SNEGSKA (reference sequence). The CDR3 loop spans 11 amino acids. CDR3 sequence: CSAPTLYGYTF. The CDR3 DNA is TGCAGTGCCCCGACACTCTATGGCTACACCTTC.

The CDR3 is CASSPLAETKSTDTQYF. In DNA form, the CDR3 reads TGTGCCAGCAGTCCGCTAGCGGAAACTAAAAGCACAGATACGCAGTATTTT. This chain connects TRBV28 to TRBJ2-3; 7 nucleotides align to TRBD2. The germline V gene encodes CDR1 MDHEN and CDR2 SYDVKM. V shed 5 bases and J 0 bases; nucleotides not matched to a gene: 11. The length of the CDR3 is 17 residues.

This sequence joins TRBV7-9 and TRBJ1-4; D uncertain. CDR1 and CDR2 (germline): SEHNR, FQNEAQ (reference sequence). CDR3 length: 15 amino acids. V was pared by 1 base and J by 8 bases, with 14 bases between. The CDR3, as DNA: TGTGCCAGCAGCTTAGGGGCGGGTCTGGGGGAAAAACTGTTTTTT. Encoded protein: CASSLGAGLGEKLFF.

V is TRBV30 and J is TRBJ1-2, with D possibly matching TRBD1 (5 bases). The CDR3 has 12 amino acids. V shed 4 bases and J shed 5 bases, with 11 bases lying between them. Germline V lookup: CDR1 GTSNPN, CDR2 SVGIG (reference sequence). DNA for the CDR3: TGTGCCTGGACAGGGTATAGATATGGCTACACCTTC. It encodes CAWTGYRYGYTF.

This sequence joins TRBV28 and TRBJ2-7, with 14 bases matching TRBD2. J gave up 5 bases and V 7 bases, and 10 bases lay outside the gene matches. Germline CDR1 is MDHEN and CDR2 is SYDVKM. This CDR3 comprises 16 residues. CDR3 in DNA: TGTGCCAGCATTCCAAGCCCGACTAGCGGGGGGGACGAGCAGTACTTC. It translates to CASIPSPTSGGDEQYF.

V gene TRBV11-2 combines with J gene TRBJ1-5; D gene ambiguous. There are 14 residues in the CDR3. Germline CDR1 SGHAT, CDR2 FQNNGV. V dropped 5 bases and J dropped 4 bases, with 12 bases sitting between them. The DNA of the CDR3 is TGTGCCAGCAGCCAGACCATCGGGAATCAGCCCCAGCATTTT. Translating gives CASSQTIGNQPQHF.

CDR3 nucleotide sequence: TGTGCCTGGAGTCACAAGGGACAGGGAAGGACTGGGGCCAACGTCCTGACTTTC. This sequence encodes CAWSHKGQGRTGANVLTF. The V gene is TRBV30, the J gene TRBJ2-6; 9 nucleotides agree with TRBD1. The CDR3 has 18 residues. Germline V CDR1 and CDR2: GTSNPN, SVGIG (reference sequence). The J segment lost 2 bases and the V segment lost 2 bases, leaving 10 bases of the junction unmatched.

V is TRBV5-5 and J is TRBJ2-5, with D perhaps TRBD2 (6 bases). Looked up from germline, CDR1 is SGHKS and CDR2 is YYEKEE (reference sequence). CDR3 length: 14 residues. V gave up 5 bases and J gave up 2 bases, with 13 bases separating them. CDR3 nucleotides: TGTGCCAGCAGTAATCCGGGGGAACAAGAGACCCAGTACTTC. Protein product: CASSNPGEQETQYF.

The rearrangement joins TRBV15 to TRBJ2-1; TRBD2 matches 12 bases. This CDR3 contains 16 residues. Trimming removed 5 bases from V and 4 bases from J; junction bases left unmatched: 6. Per the germline V gene, CDR1 is LNHNV and CDR2 is YYDKDF (reference sequence). The CDR3 reads CATSPTTSGGYNEQFF. DNA of the CDR3: TGTGCCACCAGCCCTACTACTAGCGGGGGGTACAATGAGCAGTTCTTC.

Details on this clone: The junction and the germline gene differ at one end; a read error may be behind it. The gene calls are TRBV7-9 and TRBJ2-7; D is perhaps TRBD1 (6 bases). The CDR3 is 16 residues long. Germline V gene sequence: CDR1 SEHNR, CDR2 FQNEAQ (reference sequence). CDR3 coding DNA: TGTTCCAGCAGCTTAACCCAACAGGGAAGCCCCTACGAGCAGTACTTC. Protein: CSSSLTQQGSPYEQYF.

The chain has TRBV11-1 and TRBJ2-7; 7 nucleotides agree with TRBD2. CDR1 and CDR2 (germline): SGHAT, FQDESV (reference sequence). This CDR3 has 13 residues. The ends lost 5 bases at V and 6 bases at J; junction bases unmatched: 7. The DNA of the CDR3 is TGTGCCAGCAGCCGCCTGGGGGGGAGCGAGCAGTACTTC. The encoded protein is CASSRLGGSEQYF.

The chain has TRBV27 and TRBJ1-6; TRBD1 might be the D (5 bases). The V gene's germline CDR1 is MNHEY and CDR2 SMNVEV (reference sequence). The CDR3 loop spans 16 amino acids. V was clipped by 0 bases and J by 8 bases, with 14 bases between them. The CDR3 DNA reads TGTGCCAGCAGTTTATCGCCATCCGGGGGTGATTCACCCCTCCACTTT. Translated: CASSLSPSGGDSPLHF.